The 26 T cell receptor beta chains reported below all come from one sample, sequenced in a study of cytomegalovirus exposure and HLA in healthy donors. The PCR had 60 Vbeta and 13 Jbeta primers. Only in-frame clones appear in the TCRdb table, and some are missing; sequencing was by immunoSEQ multiplex PCR. Recorded for this sample: 100,000 to 150,000 clones. Material: PBMCs. The receptor source for this set is a man in his forties or fifties in good health and CMV-seronegative.

The V and J genes are TRBV18 and TRBJ2-5, with D unclear. Trimming pared 6 bases from V and 5 bases from J, leaving 10 bases between. In germline, CDR1 is KGHSH, CDR2 LQKENI. This CDR3 is 12 amino acids long. The CDR3 loop is CASSPLRETQYF. In nucleotides, the CDR3 is TGTGCCAGCTCTCCCCTTCGGGAGACCCAGTACTTC. The full variable domain, in which reference TRBV18 and TRBJ2-5 provide the parts outside the CDR3, is NAGVMQNPRHLVRRRGQEARLRCSPMKGHSHVYWYRQLPEEGLKFMVYLQKENIIDESGMPKERFSAEFPKEGPSILRIQQVVRGDSAAYFCASSPLRETQYFGPGTRLLVL.

The V and J genes are TRBV10-3 and TRBJ2-7, with 8 bases matching TRBD2. Germline V gene data show CDR1 as ENHRY and CDR2 as SYGVKD. J gave up 4 bases and V 0 bases, and 5 bases lay outside the gene matches. The CDR3 loop spans 15 amino acids. CDR3 sequence (DNA): TGTGCCATCAGTGAGTCGGCTAGCGGGCCGTACGAGCAGTACTTC. Translated, it gives CAISESASGPYEQYF.

The chain carries TRBV2 and TRBJ2-5, with TRBD2 matching 7 bases. CDR1 and CDR2 from the germline V gene are SNHLY and FYNNEI. The CDR3 is made up of 13 amino acids. The V gene end was trimmed by 4 bases and the J gene end by 4 bases; junction bases not matched to a gene: 3. CDR3 sequence reads: CASSAGGGETQYF. The CDR3, as DNA: TGTGCCAGCAGTGCGGGGGGAGGAGAGACCCAGTACTTC.

The CDR3 DNA reads TGTGCCTGGAGTGGTCGGACAGAAAGCAGTGGCTACACCTTC. It is translated as CAWSGRTESSGYTF. The V and J genes are TRBV30 and TRBJ1-2; a possible D gene is TRBD1 (6 bases). Looked up from germline, CDR1 is GTSNPN and CDR2 is SVGIG (reference sequence). V was pared by 1 base and J by 7 bases, with 16 bases between. This CDR3 is built from 14 residues. Full variable domain (rest looked up from reference TRBV30 and TRBJ1-2): SQTIHQWPATLVQPVGSPLSLECTVEGTSNPNLYWYRQAAGRGLQLLFYSVGIGQISSEVPQNLSASRPQDRQFILSSKKLLLSDSGFYLCAWSGRTESSGYTFGSGTRLTVV.

V gene TRBV7-9 combines with J gene TRBJ1-6; 7 bases fit TRBD1. There are 14 residues in the CDR3. The germline gives CDR1 SEHNR, CDR2 FQNEAQ (reference sequence). J was trimmed by 9 bases and V by 4 bases; bases with no gene match: 6. DNA of the CDR3: TGTGCCAGCAGCTCGACAGGGTCCGGTTCACCCCTCCACTTT. Translation: CASSSTGSGSPLHF.

The chain recombines TRBV19 with TRBJ2-1; 8 bases are a match to TRBD2. Germline trimming cut 8 bases from V and 0 bases from J; bases unmatched to any gene: 6. The CDR3 has 15 residues. Germline values: CDR1 LNHDA, CDR2 SQIVND (reference sequence). CDR3 coding DNA: TGTGCCAGTCGAAAGACTAGCGCCTCCTACAATGAGCAGTTCTTC. Translated: CASRKTSASYNEQFF. Together with reference TRBV19 and TRBJ2-1, the CDR3 gives the full variable domain: DGGITQSPKYLFRKEGQNVTLSCEQNLNHDAMYWYRQDPGQGLRLIYYSQIVNDFQKGDIAEGYSVSREKKESFPLTVTSAQKNPTAFYLCASRKTSASYNEQFFGPGTRLTVL.

V gene TRBV6-1 combines with J gene TRBJ1-2; 7 nucleotides agree with TRBD1. This CDR3 is 14 amino acids long. Losses at the gene ends were 5 bases for V and 3 bases for J; bases not matched to a gene: 6. The germline CDR1 and CDR2 sequences are MNHNS and SASEGT. CDR3 nucleotides: TGTGCCAGCAGTCCAGAGGGACAGTACTATGGCTACACCTTC. It is translated as CASSPEGQYYGYTF.

This rearrangement joins TRBV11-3 to TRBJ2-7; 11 bases match TRBD2. This CDR3 contains 18 residues. V shed 4 bases and J 2 bases; nucleotides not matched to a gene: 13. CDR1 SGHNT and CDR2 YENEEA come from the germline V gene. Here the CDR3 reads CASSSIGPGTSGAYEQYF. Written as DNA, the CDR3 is TGTGCCAGCAGCTCGATAGGCCCCGGGACTAGCGGCGCCTACGAGCAGTACTTC.

The chain is built from TRBV28 and TRBJ2-7, with 11 bases identical to TRBD1. Germline lookup yields CDR1 MDHEN and CDR2 SYDVKM. With 5 bases clipped from V and 6 bases from J, the junction kept 6 bases outside the gene matches. CDR3 length equals 14 residues. In DNA, the CDR3 is TGTGCCAGCAGTCCGGACAGGGGGCCGGGCGAGCAGTACTTC. This encodes CASSPDRGPGEQYF.

V gene TRBV9 combines with J gene TRBJ2-7; TRBD2 matches at 7 bases. This CDR3 contains 16 residues. V lost 0 bases to trimming and J lost 7 bases; unmatched junction nucleotides: 13. CDR1 and CDR2 (germline): SGDLS, YYNGEE. CDR3 nucleotide sequence: TGTGCCAGCAGCGTAGCCGGGAGTTGGAGCGGGAAGGAGCAGTACTTC. Protein sequence: CASSVAGSWSGKEQYF.

The rearrangement links TRBV5-1 to TRBJ1-4; 9 bases align to TRBD1. J was trimmed by 7 bases and V by 4 bases; bases with no gene match: 5. The length of the CDR3 is 14 residues. Germline V lookup: CDR1 SGHRS, CDR2 YFSETQ. CDR3 bases: TGCGCCAGCAGCACCGGGACAGGGTCTGAAAAACTGTTTTTT. It is translated as CASSTGTGSEKLFF.

CDR3 nucleotide sequence: TGTGCCAGCAGACCGCGGGGAAGGGGTGAAGCTTTCTTT. It specifies CASRPRGRGEAFF. V usage is TRBV6-5 and J usage is TRBJ1-1; D may be TRBD1 (5 bases). There are 13 residues in the CDR3. The V gene lost 6 bases and the J gene lost 7 bases, with 15 bases spanning the gap. CDR1 is MNHEY and CDR2 is SVGAGI in the germline V gene.

This rearrangement joins TRBV28 to TRBJ2-2, with D uncertain. V was cut by 5 bases and J by 2 bases, with 9 bases left in between. The CDR3 has 14 amino acids. Germline assignment: CDR1 MDHEN and CDR2 SYDVKM. The CDR3 coding sequence is TGTGCCAGCAGTCTCCAGGTTAACACCGGGGAGCTGTTTTTT. Translation: CASSLQVNTGELFF.

Of note for this clone: Compared with germline, one end of the junction differs, possibly owing to a read error. V is TRBV5-5 and J is TRBJ1-5, with no clear D. Looked up from germline, CDR1 is SGHKS and CDR2 is YYEKEE (reference sequence). The CDR3 sequence is 12 residues long. This CDR3 reads CASSISDQPQHF. CDR3 sequence (DNA): TGTGCCAGCAGTATTAGCGATCAGCCCCAGCATTTT. The full variable domain, with the rest looked up from reference TRBV5-5 and TRBJ1-5, is DAGVTQSPTHLIKTRGQQVTLRCSPISGHKSVSWYQQVLGQGPQFIFQYYEKEERGRGNFPDRFSARQFPNYSSELNVNALLLGDSALYLCASSISDQPQHFGDGTRLSIL.

The CDR3 DNA reads as TGTGCCAGCAGCTTAGATAGGGCGCCGGGGATGAACACTGAAGCTTTCTTT. It specifies CASSLDRAPGMNTEAFF. The chain employs TRBV11-2 and TRBJ1-1; D is uncertain. Between the trimmed V and J ends, which lost 0 bases and 0 bases, there was a span of 14 bases. Germline loops: CDR1 SGHAT, CDR2 FQNNGV. The CDR3 runs 17 residues.

The V and J genes are TRBV27 and TRBJ2-7; the D is unclear. The CDR3 totals 13 residues. Germline V lookup: CDR1 MNHEY, CDR2 SMNVEV (reference sequence). V was shortened by 4 bases and J by 7 bases, with 14 bases between the two germline ends. CDR3: CASSSLVRREQYF. CDR3 sequence (DNA): TGTGCCAGCAGTTCTCTCGTACGCAGGGAGCAGTACTTC.

Points on this clone: A read error may account for a junction end that differs from germline. In the same sample, other DNA sequences code for this CDR3. V and J are TRBV9 and TRBJ2-7; TRBD2 is a possible D gene (6 bases). CDR1 is SGDLS, CDR2 YYNGEE, per germline. The CDR3 has 15 amino acids. The CDR3 reads CASSVEAGLTYEQYF. The CDR3 DNA follows: TGTGCCAGCAGTGTAGAAGCGGGTCTAACCTACGAGCAGTACTTC.

The CDR3 nucleotides read TGTGCCAGCAATGAGGGCGGCTATGGCTACACCTTC. The encoded protein is CASNEGGYGYTF. The rearrangement joins TRBV28 to TRBJ1-2; D call uncertain. Germline V gene data show CDR1 as MDHEN and CDR2 as SYDVKM. Trimming pared 7 bases from V and 4 bases from J, leaving 10 bases between. The CDR3 spans 12 residues.

The V call is TRBV19, the J call TRBJ2-7, with 8 bases lining up with TRBD1. Germline CDR1 reads LNHDA; CDR2 reads SQIVND (reference sequence). V trimming: 1 base; J trimming: 7 bases; junction bases outside the gene matches: 18. This CDR3 contains 18 residues. The CDR3, as DNA: TGTGCCAGTAGTATAGTCCTCTTTGCCAGGGGGCTCTCGAATGAGCAGTACTTC. Amino acid sequence: CASSIVLFARGLSNEQYF.

V is TRBV4-1 and J is TRBJ1-4; TRBD1 matches at 7 bases. CDR3 length equals 16 residues. Trimming took 2 bases from V and 8 from J; bases not matched to a gene: 11. The germline V gene has CDR1 MGHRA and CDR2 YSYEKL. The CDR3 reads CASSQPSGGSIEKLFF. CDR3 in DNA: TGCGCCAGCAGCCAACCTTCAGGGGGATCCATCGAAAAACTGTTTTTT.

The V and J genes are TRBV7-3 and TRBJ2-1, with TRBD2 matching over 7 bases. Germline V CDR1 and CDR2: SGHTA, FQGTGA. The CDR3 sequence is 15 residues long. The junction had 3 bases not matched to a gene; V was cut back by 2 bases and J by 2 bases. CDR3 nucleotides: TGTGCCAGCAGCTTAGGGGGGAGGGCCTACAATGAGCAGTTCTTC. Protein: CASSLGGRAYNEQFF.

This chain links TRBV7-6 with TRBJ2-7, with TRBD2 identical over 11 bases. This CDR3 contains 16 residues. J gave up 4 bases and V 6 bases, and 11 bases lay outside the gene matches. CDR1 and CDR2 (germline): SGHVS, FNYEAQ. CDR3 in amino acids: CASRTPLAGEKYEQYF. In DNA, the CDR3 is TGTGCCAGCAGAACCCCACTAGCGGGAGAAAAATACGAGCAGTACTTC.

The rearrangement links TRBV19 to TRBJ2-1; maybe TRBD2 (6 bases). Between the trimmed V and J ends, which lost 7 bases and 5 bases, there was a span of 15 bases. Germline CDR1 LNHDA, CDR2 SQIVND (reference sequence). This CDR3 spans 14 amino acids. For the CDR3, the DNA is TGTGCCAGTAAGCAGGGCGGGACCCACAATGAGCAGTTCTTC. Translating it yields CASKQGGTHNEQFF.

The CDR3 DNA sequence: TGCGCCAGCAGCTTGGAGACAGGGGGTTCCTACGAGCAGTACTTC. Translation gives CASSLETGGSYEQYF. The chain uses TRBV5-1 and TRBJ2-7; 9 positions match TRBD1. After removal of 0 bases from V and 1 base from J, the junction contained 2 bases not matched to a gene. The CDR3 length is 15 residues. Per germline, CDR1 SGHRS and CDR2 YFSETQ. The full variable domain, its missing parts supplied by reference TRBV5-1 and TRBJ2-7, is KAGVTQTPRYLIKTRGQQVTLSCSPISGHRSVSWYQQTPGQGLQFLFEYFSETQRNKGNFPGRFSGRQFSNSRSEMNVSTLELGDSALYLCASSLETGGSYEQYFGPGTRLTVT.

The V gene is TRBV19, the J gene TRBJ1-2; 8 positions agree with TRBD1. The CDR3 is made up of 17 amino acids. Germline CDR1 reads LNHDA; CDR2 reads SQIVND (reference sequence). J lost 2 bases, V lost 7 bases, and 15 bases had no gene match. CDR3 amino acids: CASTDRGRSGANYGYTF. In DNA, the CDR3 is TGTGCCAGTACCGACAGGGGAAGGTCCGGGGCAAACTATGGCTACACCTTC.

This sequence joins TRBV18 and TRBJ2-3, with 8 bases matching TRBD2. The V gene's germline CDR1 is KGHSH and CDR2 LQKENI. This CDR3 comprises 16 residues. Unmatched junction bases numbered 10, after V lost 2 bases and J lost 6 bases. The DNA of the CDR3 is TGTGCCAGCTCACCAAGCGGGAGAGGATCCGGTGATACGCAGTATTTT. This encodes CASSPSGRGSGDTQYF.